The clone carrying this TCR beta chain counts as medium-sized. CDR1 is SEHNR, CDR2 FQNEAQ, per germline (reference sequence). V gave up 1 base and J gave up 4 bases; unmatched junction bases: 5. This CDR3 region has 16 residues. This specimen belongs to a study of T cell changes during pregnancy in multiple sclerosis. Here immunoSEQ multiplex PCR was the method, and the copy in TCRdb shows in-frame clones only, minus some. This table holds about 31,000 clones, around 88% found once. The sample was CD4+ T cells from peripheral blood mononuclear cells, taken in the first trimester of pregnancy. This sequence originates from a female donor in good health, enrolled as a control in a pregnancy study. This chain links TRBV7-9 with TRBJ1-4, with 8 bases lining up with TRBD1. The CDR3 sequence is CASSLGDRGLNEKLFF. The DNA of the CDR3 is TGTGCCAGCAGCTTAGGTGACAGGGGACTTAATGAAAAACTGTTTTTT.